Sequencing of this T cell receptor (beta chain) was carried out in a study of blood T cell repertoires in COVID-19. Study-wide context: Samples representing acute and convalescent COVID-19 were sourced from the United States, Italy and Spain.

The CDR3 length is 16 residues. After removal of 8 bases from V and 3 bases from J, the junction contained 14 bases not matched to a gene. Per germline, CDR1 LNHDA and CDR2 SQIVND (reference sequence). The repertoire was sequenced with immunoSEQ multiplex PCR; TCRdb's copy has only in-frame clones and lacks some. This table holds more than 130,000 clones, more than 75% found once. The rearrangement joins TRBV19 to TRBJ1-1; TRBD1 aligns across 8 bases. This clonotype was obtained from a woman aged 40 to 49 with acute or convalescent COVID-19. Specimen: peripheral blood. The CDR3 DNA reads as TGTGCCAGTTCGCGGTGGGTAGGGACAGGATACACTGAAGCTTTCTTT. Translated: CASSRWVGTGYTEAFF. Full variable domain (remainder filled in from reference TRBV19 and TRBJ1-1): DGGITQSPKYLFRKEGQNVTLSCEQNLNHDAMYWYRQDPGQGLRLIYYSQIVNDFQKGDIAEGYSVSREKKESFPLTVTSAQKNPTAFYLCASSRWVGTGYTEAFFGQGTRLTVV.